This T cell receptor beta chain is from a study of CD8 T cells in ankylosing spondylitis (dated by TCRdb to about 2017). Study-level background: To find TCR variants linked to disease, the study profiled T cell receptor beta repertoires in ankylosing spondylitis patients and healthy donors. The full study cohort was made up of about 25 ankylosing spondylitis patients and 108 healthy donors. Peripheral blood was sampled, and synovial fluid was also collected from ankylosing spondylitis patients.

What the research found in general, with its limitations: A TCR beta motif of fewer than 10 highly homologous amino acid variants appeared characteristic of blood from ankylosing spondylitis patients. Some motif variants had previously been reported in the synovial fluid and blood of reactive arthritis patients, which suggests shared mechanisms of disease initiation. The disease-linked clones showed a CD8+ phenotype and occurred at relatively low frequencies in peripheral blood. The disease-linked clones were reported to be significantly enriched in matched synovial fluid samples from ankylosing spondylitis patients.

CDR1 and CDR2 are read off the germline V gene (reference sequence) as LNHNV and YYDKDF. Relative to germline, V is 2 bases shorter and J is 2 bases shorter, with 16 bases between their ends. Including the terminal cysteine and phenylalanine, the CDR3 comprises 17 residues. CDR3 DNA only is kept here, 51 bases in frame from base 1. This clonotype was picked up many times. What this receptor recognizes is not known. There are no base qualities to consult, and no much larger clone falls within one base. For sequencing, an Illumina HiSeq 2500 was employed. Quantitative 5'-RACE with molecular barcodes was the method used to prepare the TCR beta libraries. For the original study's pipeline: A new computational method, built on a probabilistic model of VDJ rearrangement, was used to identify disease-linked TCR variants. TCRdb ran its own pipeline on the public reads, namely fastp trimming at Q25 and MiXCR clone calling, and kept in-frame beta chains. Identical CDR3 proteins give one entry, which carries the most common genes and DNA. These V and J calls rely on TCRdb rather than the paper's analysis. The sample yields roughly 230,000 distinct CDR3 sequences; about 10% were counted once. The ten most abundant clones make up about 2.8% of the sample.

The sequencing input was blood, either unsorted or a sorted T cell fraction (not recorded which). Recombination connected TRBV15 to TRBJ2-1; no D gene is confidently identified. The clonotype was recovered from a male donor with ankylosing spondylitis or in good health (not recorded which). The encoded CDR3 is CATSRPPSGVAYNEQFF. The DNA sequence follows: TGTGCCACCAGCAGACCACCTTCTGGCGTAGCCTACAATGAGCAGTTCTTC.